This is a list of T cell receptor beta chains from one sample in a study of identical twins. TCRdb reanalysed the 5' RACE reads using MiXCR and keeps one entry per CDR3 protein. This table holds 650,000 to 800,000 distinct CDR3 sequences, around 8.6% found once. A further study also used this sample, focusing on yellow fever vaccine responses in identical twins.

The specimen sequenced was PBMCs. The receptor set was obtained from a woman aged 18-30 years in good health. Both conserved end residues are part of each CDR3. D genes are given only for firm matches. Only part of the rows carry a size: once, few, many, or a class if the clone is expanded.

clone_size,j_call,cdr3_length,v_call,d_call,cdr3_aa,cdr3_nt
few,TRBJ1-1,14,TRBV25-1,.,CASSEVSVTAEAFF,TGTGCCAGCAGTGAAGTTAGTGTGACCGCTGAAGCTTTCTTT
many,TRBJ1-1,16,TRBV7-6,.,CASSLVPAGSSTEAFF,TGTGCCAGCAGCTTAGTCCCGGCAGGGTCGAGCACTGAAGCTTTCTTT
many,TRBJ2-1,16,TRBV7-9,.,CASSLFGGKAYNEQFF,TGTGCCAGCAGCTTGTTTGGCGGGAAAGCCTACAATGAGCAGTTCTTC
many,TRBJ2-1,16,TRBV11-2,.,CASSLTRDRLYNEQFF,TGTGCCAGCAGCTTAACCCGGGACCGCCTTTACAATGAGCAGTTCTTC
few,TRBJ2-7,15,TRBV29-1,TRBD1,CSVDDRDRGLREQYF,TGCAGCGTTGATGACCGAGACAGGGGGCTGAGGGAGCAGTACTTC
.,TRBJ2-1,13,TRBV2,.,CASSERTYNEQFF,TGTGCCAGCAGTGAACGGACTTACAATGAGCAGTTCTTC
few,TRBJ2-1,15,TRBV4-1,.,CASSQVPGTPDEQFF,TGCGCCAGCAGCCAAGTCCCCGGGACCCCTGATGAGCAGTTCTTC
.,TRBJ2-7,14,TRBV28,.,CASSVTGYSYEQYF,TGTGCCAGCAGCGTCACAGGGTACTCCTACGAGCAGTACTTC
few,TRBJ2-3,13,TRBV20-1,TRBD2,CSARSGLAGTQYF,TGCAGTGCTCGCTCCGGACTAGCGGGTACGCAGTATTTT
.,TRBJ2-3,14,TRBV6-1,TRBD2,CASGGGNRADTQYF,TGTGCCAGCGGGGGGGGGAATCGGGCAGATACGCAGTATTTT
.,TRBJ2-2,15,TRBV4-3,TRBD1,CASRGQDLNTGELFF,TGCGCCAGCAGAGGACAGGACCTTAACACCGGGGAGCTGTTTTTT
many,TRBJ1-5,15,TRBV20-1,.,CSARWGWGSNQPQHF,TGCAGTGCTAGATGGGGGTGGGGTAGCAATCAGCCCCAGCATTTT
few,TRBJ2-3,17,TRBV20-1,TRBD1,CSARANAGGAFMDTQYF,TGCAGTGCTAGGGCTAACGCAGGGGGCGCTTTCATGGATACGCAGTATTTT
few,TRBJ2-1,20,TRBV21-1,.,CASSKVGGRASGRGPNEQFF,TGTGCCAGCAGCAAAGTTGGAGGGAGGGCTAGCGGGAGAGGACCCAATGAGCAGTTCTTC
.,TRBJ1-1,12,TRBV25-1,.,CASGEQGYGAFF,TGTGCCAGCGGTGAACAGGGATACGGAGCTTTCTTT
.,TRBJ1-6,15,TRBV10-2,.,CASSDLYRVYSPLHF,TGCGCCAGCAGTGATTTATACAGGGTCTATTCACCCCTCCACTTT
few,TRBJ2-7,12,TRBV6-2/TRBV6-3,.,CASSYSRARWIF,TGTGCCAGCAGTTACTCGAGGGCAAGATGGATATTC